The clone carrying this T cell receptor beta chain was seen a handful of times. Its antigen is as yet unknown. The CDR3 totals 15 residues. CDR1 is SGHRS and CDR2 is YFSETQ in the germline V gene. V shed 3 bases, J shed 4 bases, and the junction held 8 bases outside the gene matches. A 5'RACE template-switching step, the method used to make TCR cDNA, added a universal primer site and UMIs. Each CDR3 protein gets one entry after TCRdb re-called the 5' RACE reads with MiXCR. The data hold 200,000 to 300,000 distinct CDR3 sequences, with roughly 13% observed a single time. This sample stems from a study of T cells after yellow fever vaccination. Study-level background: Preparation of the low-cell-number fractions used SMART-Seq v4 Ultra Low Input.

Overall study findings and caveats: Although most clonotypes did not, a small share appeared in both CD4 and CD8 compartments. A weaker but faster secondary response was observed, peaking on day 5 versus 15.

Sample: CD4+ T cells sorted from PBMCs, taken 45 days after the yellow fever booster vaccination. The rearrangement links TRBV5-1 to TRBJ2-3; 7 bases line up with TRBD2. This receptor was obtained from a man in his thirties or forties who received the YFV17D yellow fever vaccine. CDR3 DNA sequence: TGCGCCAGCAGCTACCGGGGGGTGGCCGCAGATACGCAGTATTTT. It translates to CASSYRGVAADTQYF.